This is a list of T cell receptor beta chains from one sample in a study of T-cell reconstitution after alpha-beta-depleted transplantation in children. MiXCR, applied by TCRdb to the PCR reads, yields one record per CDR3 protein. This table has approximately 400,000 distinct CDR3 sequences, roughly 10% appearing once. The specimen comprised PBMCs from the stem cell graft donor, sampled from the stem cell graft. All receptors derive from a human donor who donated a stem cell graft to a child with acute myeloid leukemia. The CDR3 runs from the conserved cysteine through the conserved F or W. Fields, in order: clone size, J gene, D gene, V gene, CDR3 DNA, CDR3 protein. D genes are given only for firm matches. Part of the rows lack a size; the others show once, few, many or a class for expanded clones.

>few|TRBJ1-2|TRBD1|TRBV12-3/TRBV12-4
TGTGCCAGCAGTCACTACCCTACAGGGGGCTATGGCTACACCTTC
CASSHYPTGGYGYTF
>.|TRBJ2-2|.|TRBV5-5
TGTGCCAGCAGCTTGGGAGGGCTGGCCGGGGAGCTGTTTTTT
CASSLGGLAGELFF
>.|TRBJ2-3|.|TRBV11-1
TGTGCCAGCAGGTCCGGGTCAGGGGCGCAGTATTTT
CASRSGSGAQYF
>many|TRBJ2-5|TRBD2|TRBV14
TGTGCCAGCAGCCAACTCGGGACTAGCGGGACGGAGACCCAGTACTTC
CASSQLGTSGTETQYF
>.|TRBJ2-1|TRBD2|TRBV7-7
TGTGCTAGCAGCTCGACTAGCGGGTCGGGTAATGAGCAGTTCTTC
CASSSTSGSGNEQFF
>few|TRBJ2-3|TRBD2|TRBV20-1
TGCAGTGCTAGAGATAGGGAGACTAGCGGGAGGAATACGCAGTATTTT
CSARDRETSGRNTQYF
>.|TRBJ1-4|TRBD1|TRBV15
TGTGCCACCAGAACCGACAGGGGCGGACATGAAAAACTGTTTTTT
CATRTDRGGHEKLFF
>many|TRBJ2-3|.|TRBV29-1
TGCAGCGTTGAGTGGCCACGAACAGATACGCAGTATTTT
CSVEWPRTDTQYF
>few|TRBJ2-2|.|TRBV11-3
TGTGCCAGCAGCTATCTTATGGAGGGCGGGGAGCTGTTTTTT
CASSYLMEGGELFF
>few|TRBJ2-3|.|TRBV24-1
TGTGCCACCAGTGATCATCTAGGAGATACGCAGTATTTT
CATSDHLGDTQYF
>.|TRBJ2-3|.|TRBV6-5
TGTGCCAGCAGTTACTCGTTCGGGGGCCCCACAGATACGCAGTATTTT
CASSYSFGGPTDTQYF
>few|TRBJ2-1|.|TRBV15
TGTGCCACCAGCAGAGATGTTGCAGGGGTGAGCAATGAGCAGTTCTTC
CATSRDVAGVSNEQFF
>few|TRBJ1-2|.|TRBV12-3/TRBV12-4
TGTGCCAGCAGTTTAAATGTCGGGAACTATGGCTACACCTTC
CASSLNVGNYGYTF
>few|TRBJ2-5|TRBD1|TRBV5-1
TGCGCCAGCAAGACTAGGGGACAGGGTGGAGAGACCCAGTACTTC
CASKTRGQGGETQYF
>.|TRBJ2-2|.|TRBV7-2
TGTGCCAGCAGCTTAGCGAGCACTAGTAGCACCGGGGAGCTGTTTTTT
CASSLASTSSTGELFF
>few|TRBJ1-2|TRBD1|TRBV29-1
TGCAGCGTTGCGCCGGGAGACAGGGGGAACTATGGCTACACCTTC
CSVAPGDRGNYGYTF
>few|TRBJ1-1|.|TRBV5-1
TGCGCCAGCAGCGGGTTCGGGGGCACTGAAGCTTTCTTT
CASSGFGGTEAFF
>.|TRBJ1-5|.|TRBV20-1
TGCTGTGCTCAAGGGGGGGCGCAGGGGACTCGTCCTCAGCATTTT
CCAQGGAQGTRPQHF
>.|TRBJ1-2|.|TRBV18
TGTGCCAGCTCGACACGTCCCAGCCTCGACTATGGCTACACCTTC
CASSTRPSLDYGYTF
>many|TRBJ1-1|.|TRBV5-1
TGCGCCAGCAGCTTGGGGAATGACAGGTGGTTT
CASSLGNDRWF
>.|TRBJ1-1|TRBD1|TRBV20-1
TGCAGTGGTCCTGGGACAGCGGACGGGGCTTTCTTT
CSGPGTADGAFF
>few|TRBJ1-2|TRBD1|TRBV10-2
TGCGCCAGCGGTGGAGGGGGCGCCGCCTATGGCTACACCTTC
CASGGGGAAYGYTF
>.|TRBJ2-7|.|TRBV5-1
TGCGCCAGCAGCCCTGGTGATGCCGGCTACGAGCAGTACTTC
CASSPGDAGYEQYF
>many|TRBJ2-3|.|TRBV15
TGTGCCACCAGCAGAGATTCGCTAGTCGCAGATACGCAGTATTTT
CATSRDSLVADTQYF
>.|TRBJ1-2|.|TRBV29-1
TGCAGCGTTCTTCTGTCGCTAGGTGGCTACACCTTC
CSVLLSLGGYTF
>few|TRBJ1-5|TRBD1|TRBV9
TGTGCCAGCAGCGTAGGACAGGGTAGAGATCAGCCCCAGCATTTT
CASSVGQGRDQPQHF
>few|TRBJ2-2|.|TRBV20-1
TGCAGTGCTAGAGTGTCACCCTCGAACACCGGGGAGCTGTTTTTT
CSARVSPSNTGELFF
>.|TRBJ1-3|.|TRBV20-1
TGCAGTGCTACAGGGATACGAGGAAACACCATATATTTT
CSATGIRGNTIYF
>many|TRBJ2-3|TRBD1|TRBV20-1
TGCAGTGCTAGAGATGGCCAGGGGGCGCGTAATTTACCGGATACGCAGTATTTT
CSARDGQGARNLPDTQYF
>.|TRBJ2-4|.|TRBV12-3/TRBV12-4
TGTGCCAGCAGTTCCACCAAAAACATTCAGTACTTC
CASSSTKNIQYF
>.|TRBJ1-2|TRBD1|TRBV7-9
TGTGCCAGCACCATTTTCGGACAGGGGGCGAGCGACTATGGCTACACCTTC
CASTIFGQGASDYGYTF
>few|TRBJ2-3|TRBD2|TRBV4-2
TGTGCCAGCAGCCGAGAGACTAGCGGGAGCACAGATACGCAGTATTTT
CASSRETSGSTDTQYF
>many|TRBJ2-2|.|TRBV10-3
TGTGCCATCAGTGATGCCAGGCGAAGGGACGGGGAGCTGTTTTTT
CAISDARRRDGELFF
>once|TRBJ2-5|.|TRBV10-3
TGTGCCATCAGATATCAAGAGACCCAGTACTTC
CAIRYQETQYF
>once|TRBJ2-5|TRBD2|TRBV19
TGTGCCAGTAGTCTTCTAGCGGGGGGGTTTGATACCCAGTACTTC
CASSLLAGGFDTQYF
>many|TRBJ2-1|.|TRBV20-1
TGCAGTGCACCGAAAAACCAGGGATTCTCCAATGAGCAGTTCTTC
CSAPKNQGFSNEQFF
>few|TRBJ2-7|TRBD1|TRBV5-1
TGCGCCAGCAGCCCCGGACAGGGGGACTCCTACGAGCAGTACTTC
CASSPGQGDSYEQYF
>.|TRBJ1-2|.|TRBV4-3
TGCGCCAGCAGCCAAGAGGGGGGAAACAATGGCTACACCTTC
CASSQEGGNNGYTF
>few|TRBJ2-7|TRBD2|TRBV6-5
TGTGCCAGCAGCTATAATATGGGACTAGCTTACGAGCAGTACTTC
CASSYNMGLAYEQYF
>.|TRBJ2-7|.|TRBV7-9
TGTGCCAGCAGCTCCGGACAGTCGTACGAGCAGTACTTC
CASSSGQSYEQYF
>few|TRBJ2-5|TRBD2|TRBV12-5
TGTGCTAGTGGAAGGACTAGCGGCAACCAAGAGACCCAGTACTTC
CASGRTSGNQETQYF
>.|TRBJ2-5|TRBD2|TRBV5-1
TGCGCCAGCAGCGCTTCGGCCGCTAGCGGGGGTGAGACCCAGTACTTC
CASSASAASGGETQYF
>.|TRBJ1-1|.|TRBV5-1
TGCGCCAGCTCCAGGTCGGGGGATCGGAACACTGAAGCTTTCTTT
CASSRSGDRNTEAFF
>.|TRBJ1-4|.|TRBV29-1
TGCAGCGTAGCTGGCGGAGGACATGAAAAACTGTTTTTT
CSVAGGGHEKLFF
>.|TRBJ2-1|TRBD2|TRBV20-1
TGCAGTGCTTGGGCGGGAGTGTACAATGAGCAGTTCTTC
CSAWAGVYNEQFF
>.|TRBJ2-7|TRBD2|TRBV27
TGTGCCAGCAGACCGACCAGGCGGGGGGGCTACGAGCAGTACTTC
CASRPTRRGGYEQYF
>.|TRBJ2-5|TRBD1|TRBV7-2
TGTGCCAGCAGCGCCGGACAGGGGCCCTTGGGGACCCAGTACTTC
CASSAGQGPLGTQYF
>few|TRBJ1-1|TRBD1|TRBV7-9
TGTGCCAGCAGCTTCCAGACAGGGGCGAACACTGAAGCTTTCTTT
CASSFQTGANTEAFF
>.|TRBJ1-1|.|TRBV29-1
TGCAGCGTTGAAGATCGAGGGAAGGGCACTGAAGCTTTCTTT
CSVEDRGKGTEAFF
>.|TRBJ2-3|.|TRBV20-1
TGCAGTGCTAGGCTGGCGGGACGGGCAGATACGCAGTATTTT
CSARLAGRADTQYF
>many|TRBJ1-3|.|TRBV20-1
TGCAGTGCTAGAGACAGAGACTCTGGAAACACCATATATTTT
CSARDRDSGNTIYF
>few|TRBJ2-3|.|TRBV5-1
TGCGCCAGCAGCTTGGGATTGTCGGGAGTCACAGATACGCAGTATTTT
CASSLGLSGVTDTQYF
>.|TRBJ2-1|TRBD2|TRBV5-1
TGCGCCAGCAGCAAGACTAGCGGGAGTGCTAATGAGCAGTTCTTC
CASSKTSGSANEQFF
>.|TRBJ1-1|TRBD1|TRBV29-1
TGCAGCACGAGGGACGGACGGACAGGCGTTTTCTTT
CSTRDGRTGVFF